This T cell receptor beta chain was identified during a study of cytomegalovirus exposure and HLA in healthy donors. The overall study: Assignment to the Caucasian-associated ancestry cluster applied to about 80% of the approximately 360 genotyped donors. Study-level findings and limits: A later analysis showed HLA-associated TCR beta chains outstripping equally common others in clonal expansion. Researchers catalogued roughly 170 TCR beta chains as cytomegalovirus-associated.

The PCR had 60 Vbeta and 13 Jbeta primers. TCRdb's copy holds only in-frame clones and misses some; the assay was immunoSEQ multiplex PCR. The repertoire has 150,000 to 200,000 clones, approximately 85% of them found once; the top ten carry about 1.8%. Notes on this clone: Its antigen remains unidentified.

Germline assignment: CDR1 MNHEY and CDR2 SVGAGI. The V end lost 6 bases, the J end lost 2 bases, and 14 bases lay between the germline ends. This CDR3 contains 15 residues. The chain is built from TRBV6-5 and TRBJ1-3; the D gene is possibly TRBD1 (5 bases). Sequenced input: PBMCs. This sequence originates from a young man in good health and CMV-seronegative. In nucleotides, the CDR3 is TGTGCCAGCAGCGATCTGACAGAAACTGGAAACACCATATATTTT. Its translation: CASSDLTETGNTIYF.